This record covers a single T cell receptor beta chain. What antigen it recognizes has not been identified. Base quality data are lacking; no much larger clone is found one base away. The germline V gene (reference sequence) provides CDR1 SEHNR and CDR2 FQNEAQ. Spanning cysteine to phenylalanine, the CDR3 consists of 12 amino acids. Only the CDR3 DNA is retained, 36 bases long and in frame from the first base. A distance of 10 bases separates the germline ends of V and J, which lose 4 bases and 7 bases respectively. The collaborating institutions used their own protocols to collect whole blood in K2EDTA tubes. Collaborator samples were shipped for TCRbeta analysis as frozen whole blood, isolated PBMCs, or DNA extracted from either sample type. The immunoSEQ Assay, a bias-controlled multiplex PCR, was used to amplify TCRbeta CDR3 regions from genomic DNA. The published analysis was carried out like this. The number of nucleated cells in each sample was estimated by amplification of reference gene primers within the assay. Sequence reads were collapsed and filtered to measure the absolute abundance of every unique TCRbeta CDR3 rearrangement. For each sample, productive Simpson clonality was calculated by taking the square root of Simpson's diversity index across productive rearrangements. The table was pulled from immuneACCESS by TCRdb, which kept in-frame rearrangements only. Such tables lose some clones; where checked, under half of the loss comes from unresolved V genes, and the rest has no known cause. Clone size and V and J calls were adopted from that table, with D and trimming inferred from the DNA. Counted in this sample were about 70,000 clones; 90% of them appeared once. About 9.8% of the sample is taken by the ten largest.

The source of the sample is a study of blood T cell repertoires in COVID-19 (TCRdb year 2020). Turning to the overall study: Samples covering the acute and convalescent phases of COVID-19 were provided by collaborators in the United States, Italy and Spain. The material from the prospective study consisted of cDNA or gDNA derived from T cells, B-cell-depleted T cells, or PBMCs. Subjects who had been exposed to COVID-19, were actively infected with it, or had recovered from it provided the deeply sampled blood TCRbeta repertoires that made up the dataset. The repertoires were released in a freely available public database intended as a resource for research on the immune response to SARS-CoV-2. Samples came from the ongoing ImmuneRACE study (first 160 participants) plus 1,254 subjects from 6 global collaborators. Sample metadata almost always included a de-identified subject ID, COVID-19 status, age in years and sex. Where available, HLA class I and class II types were obtained from metadata supplied by the sample provider rather than from assay-based typing.

Overall study results and their limits: Clinical and demographic metadata were provided uncurated, with the amount varying by source and participant.

The sample was peripheral blood. This TCR was sampled from a human donor in a cohort sampled during active COVID-19. The chain couples TRBV7-9 to TRBJ1-1; TRBD1 is possibly the D segment (6 matching bases). The DNA reads as follows: TGTGCCAGCAGCTCCGGACAGCTTGAAGCTTTCTTT. It translates as CASSSGQLEAFF.